The next 7 T cell receptor beta chains were all read from a single sample in a study of T cells after yellow fever vaccination. TCRdb itself ran the 5' RACE reads through MiXCR, one entry per CDR3 protein. The repertoire holds about 94,000 distinct CDR3 sequences, almost 9% seen once, with approximately 16% in the top ten. Here the sequenced sample was CD8+ T cells not binding an NS4B(214-222) dextramer, sorted from PBMCs, taken more than 14 days after the first yellow fever vaccination. These receptors all stem from a young man who received the YFV17D yellow fever vaccine.

V gene TRBV28 combines with J gene TRBJ2-3, with unresolved D. Germline loops: CDR1 MDHEN, CDR2 SYDVKM. The CDR3 has 14 residues. Trimming stripped 2 bases from V and 0 bases from J, with 6 bases between. The CDR3 DNA follows: TGTGCCAGCAGTTTACCGTCTAGCACAGATACGCAGTATTTT. Its protein is CASSLPSSTDTQYF.

The rearrangement joins TRBV9 to TRBJ2-5; D remains ambiguous. Between the trimmed V and J ends, which lost 0 bases and 2 bases, there was a span of 8 bases. CDR1 is SGDLS and CDR2 is YYNGEE in the germline V gene. This CDR3 spans 14 amino acids. The CDR3 coding sequence is TGTGCCAGCAGCGTAGGGTGGGGACAAGAGACCCAGTACTTC. Translating gives CASSVGWGQETQYF.

CDR3 residues: CASSDSIPGQGSSYEQYV. CDR3 nucleotides: TGTGCCAGCAGTGATTCGATTCCGGGACAGGGGAGCTCCTACGAGCAGTACGTC. The chain recombines TRBV2 with TRBJ2-7, with 10 bases matching TRBD1. Germline V gene data show CDR1 as SNHLY and CDR2 as FYNNEI. The CDR3 totals 18 residues. V was pared by 3 bases and J by 0 bases, with 11 bases of the junction left unmatched.

At least ten counts were recorded for this clonotype. This chain joins TRBV20-1 and TRBJ2-3; 8 bases agree with TRBD2. V shed 5 bases and J 5 bases; nucleotides not matched to a gene: 15. Germline V gene sequence: CDR1 DFQATT, CDR2 SNEGSKA (reference sequence). The CDR3 spans 16 residues. CDR3 amino acids: CSAASSRGVGLDTQYF. For the CDR3, the DNA is TGCAGTGCTGCCAGCTCGCGGGGGGTAGGGCTAGATACGCAGTATTTT.

This clonotype was detected ten times or more. The CDR3 DNA reads TGTGCCAGCAGCTTAGATGGGCTAGCGGGGACCTCCTACAATGAGCAGTTCTTC. Translation: CASSLDGLAGTSYNEQFF. The chain joins TRBV11-2 to TRBJ2-1; 9 bases match TRBD2. The CDR3 totals 18 residues. Trimming removed 0 bases from V and 0 bases from J; junction bases left unmatched: 6. Germline loops: CDR1 SGHAT, CDR2 FQNNGV.

The J gene is TRBJ1-1, the V gene TRBV7-6; TRBD1 aligns across 10 bases. This CDR3 has 15 residues. The V segment lost 5 bases and the J segment 0 bases; nucleotides outside the gene matches: 3. Germline CDR1 and CDR2: SGHVS and FNYEAQ. CDR3 DNA sequence: TGTGCCAGCAGCCAGGACAGGGGGATGAACACTGAAGCTTTCTTT. Translating gives CASSQDRGMNTEAFF.

This clonotype has only a few counts. This chain joins TRBV7-2 and TRBJ2-1, with TRBD2 matching 11 bases. The CDR3 extends over 16 amino acids. Germline values: CDR1 SGHTA, CDR2 FQGNSA. The V gene end was trimmed by 4 bases and the J gene end by 3 bases; junction bases not matched to a gene: 5. The CDR3 DNA follows: TGTGCCAGCAGCTCCACACTAGCGGGGGTCTACAATGAGCAGTTCTTC. Its translation is CASSSTLAGVYNEQFF.